This T cell receptor (beta chain) was documented in a study of PD-1 blockade in classical Hodgkin lymphoma. Across the study: Every 2 weeks, patients had 3 mg/kg nivolumab intravenously. Study-wide findings and caveats: Baseline diversity was lower in partial responders and progressors than complete responders. Still unresolved is the cause of the repertoire differences, which may be disease activity or prior therapy.

This clone occurred a few times. Its antigen remains unidentified. Method: immunoSEQ multiplex PCR; TCRdb's copy keeps in-frame clones and lacks some. The sample has under 130,000 clones, approximately 89% seen once. J was trimmed by 6 bases and V by 5 bases; bases with no gene match: 11. The CDR3 spans 16 residues. Germline loops: CDR1 SGHAT, CDR2 FQNNGV. Time point reported: cycle 4 day 1 (C4D1), after five to seven weeks of nivolumab. Every patient experienced relapse after autologous stem cell transplantation, and brentuximab vedotin exposure varied. The receptor comes from a human donor with classical Hodgkin lymphoma. This chain uses TRBV11-2 with TRBJ2-1, with TRBD2 identical over 9 bases. The starting material was peripheral blood mononuclear cells (PBMCs), obtained before the fourth cycle of nivolumab. DNA for the CDR3: TGTGCCAGCAGCCCTCCCTCAGCGGGAGGTGGCAATGAGCAGTTCTTC. It codes for CASSPPSAGGGNEQFF.